This record covers a single T cell receptor (beta chain). The target antigen is unknown. This CDR3 is also generated by other DNA sequences in the sample. Libraries were prepared by immunoSEQ multiplex PCR; TCRdb keeps only in-frame clonotypes and omits some of them. The repertoire holds nearly 200,000 clones, with approximately 93% as singletons. Pooling was applied to second doses at about 4 or about 12 weeks. The data are from a study of T cell responses to AZD1222 COVID-19 vaccine. Study-level points and caveats: Nearly half of the spike-specific TCRs reportedly recognize variant regions that carry no mutations.

This CDR3 is built from 18 residues. Trimming removed 1 base from V and 0 bases from J; junction bases left unmatched: 5. The germline gives CDR1 SGHAT, CDR2 FQNNGV. This receptor was taken from an adult who received the AZD1222 COVID-19 vaccine. The chain uses TRBV11-2 and TRBJ2-5, with 13 bases that match TRBD2. The specimen was peripheral blood, collected 28 days after the second AZD1222 dose. DNA for the CDR3: TGTGCCAGCAGCTTAGGAACTAGCGGGGGGGTCTACCAAGAGACCCAGTACTTC. The encoded protein is CASSLGTSGGVYQETQYF.